The clone carrying this T cell receptor (beta chain) was detected many times. Its specificity is unknown. Since it is a stray read in a library aimed at alpha chains, this beta chain has a size that is not meaningful. The sample belongs to a study of spatial heterogeneity in lung cancer. At the level of the study: Matched bulk RNA-seq yielded a T cell module score, and TCR transcript counts in tumor regions correlated strongly with that score.

Time point here: sample taken at primary tumor resection. Untreated early-stage non-small cell lung cancer patients, over 55 in total, were the donors. Whole RNA obtained from tumor, nontumor lung or frozen PBMC underwent sequencing without sorting. Study-wide points: Mutation counts in tumors were tracked by counts of expanded intratumoral alpha and beta TCRs. Ubiquitous and regional nonsynonymous mutations were each tracked by the matching count of ubiquitous or regional expanded TCRs.

One entry per CDR3 protein, called by TCRdb with MiXCR from the 5' RACE reads. The table has 9,500 to 11,000 distinct CDR3 sequences, approximately 12% seen once. The sequence was obtained from a male donor with early-stage non-small cell lung cancer. The material was lung tumor tissue, obtained at surgery.

This chain's CDR3 is CASSLSGQGASTGELFF. Here the CDR3 DNA reads TGTGCCAGCAGCTTATCAGGTCAGGGGGCATCCACCGGGGAGCTGTTTTTT. This chain joins TRBV7-3 and TRBJ2-2; 8 bases agree with TRBD1. V was clipped by 2 bases and J by 4 bases; unmatched bases: 9. The CDR3 totals 17 residues. Per the germline V gene, CDR1 is SGHTA and CDR2 is FQGTGA. The full variable domain, with the rest looked up from reference TRBV7-3 and TRBJ2-2, is GAGVSQTPSNKVTEKGKYVELRCDPISGHTALYWYRQSLGQGPEFLIYFQGTGAADDSGLPNDRFFAVRPEGSVSTLKIQRTERGDSAVYLCASSLSGQGASTGELFFGEGSRLTVL.